This TCR beta chain was captured in a study of CDR3 diversity in severe acne. This CDR3 contains 13 residues. Germline assignment: CDR1 SNHLY and CDR2 FYNNEI. Trimming took 7 bases from V and 6 from J, leaving 15 bases between them. TCRdb analysed the PCR reads with MiXCR anew, one entry per CDR3 protein. The table has 65,000 to 95,000 distinct CDR3 sequences, roughly 51% seen once. The chain combines TRBV2 with TRBJ1-2, with a weak D call TRBD1 (6 bases). The TCR sequence derives from a male donor in good health, without acne. Sequencing was done on a sample of blood. In nucleotides, the CDR3 is TGTGCCAGCAAGGGGGAAGTGGGCGATGGCTACACCTTC. It specifies CASKGEVGDGYTF.